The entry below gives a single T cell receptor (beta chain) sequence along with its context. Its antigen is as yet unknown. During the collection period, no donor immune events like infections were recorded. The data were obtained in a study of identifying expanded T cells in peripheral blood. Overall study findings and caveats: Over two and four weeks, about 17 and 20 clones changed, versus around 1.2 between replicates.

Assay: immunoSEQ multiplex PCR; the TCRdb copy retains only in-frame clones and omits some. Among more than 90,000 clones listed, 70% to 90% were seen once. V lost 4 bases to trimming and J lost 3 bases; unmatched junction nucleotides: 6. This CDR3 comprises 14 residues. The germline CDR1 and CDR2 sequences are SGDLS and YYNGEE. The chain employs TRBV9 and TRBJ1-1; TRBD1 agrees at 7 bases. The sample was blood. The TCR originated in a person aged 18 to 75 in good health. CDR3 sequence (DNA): TGTGCCAGCAGCTCAACAGGGGCCTACACTGAAGCTTTCTTT. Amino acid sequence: CASSSTGAYTEAFF.